These 20 T cell receptor beta chains came from one sample sequenced in a study of OX40 agonist ivuxolimab in advanced cancers. Clones were read by immunoSEQ multiplex PCR, and TCRdb kept only the in-frame ones, dropping some. In the table there are 65,000 to 75,000 clones, approximately 88% of which are singletons. The input for sequencing was CD4+ or CD8+ T cells sorted from blood, taken in a trial of the OX40 agonist ivuxolimab. These receptors were taken from an adult with an advanced solid tumor such as melanoma, head and neck, liver or kidney cancer.

On this clone: One end of the junction does not line up with germline, which may come from a read error. This same CDR3 is encoded by further DNA sequences in the sample. V and J are TRBV7-3 and TRBJ2-7, with TRBD1 as a possible D gene (6 bases). CDR1 and CDR2 from the germline V gene are SGHTA and FQGTGA. The CDR3 consists of 16 residues. In DNA form, the CDR3 reads TGTGCCAGCAGCCCTAGAGGGGGAAGTAGCTCCTACGAGCAGTACTTT. It codes for CASSPRGGSSSYEQYF.

The rearrangement links TRBV7-8 to TRBJ1-1; possible D gene TRBD1, 6 bases. Germline V lookup: CDR1 SGHVS, CDR2 FQNEAQ. CDR3 length equals 15 residues. V was clipped by 1 base and J by 5 bases, with 14 bases between them. The chain's CDR3 is CASSLGNLGATEAFF. In nucleotides, the CDR3 is TGTGCCAGCAGCTTAGGAAATCTGGGGGCGACTGAAGCTTTCTTT.

The chain joins TRBV27 to TRBJ1-2; no firm D call. Germline V gene lookup returns CDR1 MNHEY and CDR2 SMNVEV (reference sequence). This CDR3 spans 14 amino acids. Between the trimmed V and J ends, which lost 3 bases and 3 bases, there was a span of 11 bases. CDR3 loop: CASSFGRPDYGYTF. Here the CDR3 DNA reads TGTGCCAGCAGTTTTGGACGGCCCGACTATGGCTACACCTTC.

The rearrangement links TRBV9 to TRBJ2-3; D ambiguous. V shed 1 base and J shed 1 base, with 7 bases lying between them. The germline CDR1 and CDR2 sequences are SGDLS and YYNGEE. This CDR3 is built from 14 residues. The CDR3 coding sequence is TGTGCCAGCAGCGTACGGCCACGCACAGATACGCAGTATTTT. Its translation: CASSVRPRTDTQYF.

The chain is built from TRBV7-9 and TRBJ2-4; D is perhaps TRBD2 (6 bases). The V end was cut by 6 bases, the J end by 8 bases, with 26 bases between. The CDR3 runs to 17 residues. Per germline, CDR1 SEHNR and CDR2 FQNEAQ (reference sequence). The CDR3 sequence: CASSPPNGNVGRYIQYF. The CDR3 nucleotides read TGTGCCAGCAGTCCACCGAACGGAAATGTGGGGAGGTACATTCAGTACTTC.

The J gene is TRBJ2-5, the V gene TRBV27; TRBD2 matches at 8 bases. The CDR3 is 15 amino acids. V lost 5 bases and J lost 5; bases outside the gene matches: 10. Per the germline V gene, CDR1 is MNHEY and CDR2 is SMNVEV (reference sequence). This CDR3 reads CASSNREGISETQYF. The CDR3 bases are TGTGCCAGCAGTAACCGGGAGGGGATTTCGGAGACCCAGTACTTC.

The chain joins TRBV5-1 to TRBJ2-2; 9 bases line up with TRBD1. CDR3 length equals 15 residues. CDR1 and CDR2 (germline): SGHRS, YFSETQ. The V and J ends lost 2 bases and 3 bases, in that order; junction bases with no gene match: 2. Written as DNA, the CDR3 is TGCGCCAGCAGCTTTGGGGACAGGGACACCGGGGAGCTGTTTTTT. This codes for CASSFGDRDTGELFF. The entire variable domain, with the rest obtained from reference TRBV5-1 and TRBJ2-2, is as follows: KAGVTQTPRYLIKTRGQQVTLSCSPISGHRSVSWYQQTPGQGLQFLFEYFSETQRNKGNFPGRFSGRQFSNSRSEMNVSTLELGDSALYLCASSFGDRDTGELFFGEGSRLTVL.

The chain recombines TRBV7-3 with TRBJ1-1, with 11 positions matching TRBD1. The V gene's germline CDR1 is SGHTA and CDR2 FQGTGA. J was trimmed by 1 base and V by 3 bases; bases with no gene match: 1. This CDR3 has 15 residues. This CDR3 reads CASSFGTGGNTEAFF. The CDR3 DNA reads as TGTGCCAGCAGCTTCGGGACAGGGGGGAACACTGAAGCTTTCTTT.

This clone was found a few times. J is TRBJ1-3 and V is TRBV28; D gene ambiguous. This CDR3 is 14 amino acids long. V shed 6 bases and J shed 0 bases, with 9 bases lying between them. CDR1 and CDR2 from the germline V gene are MDHEN and SYDVKM. CDR3 protein: CASRSSGSGNTIYF. The CDR3 region has the DNA TGTGCCAGCAGGTCCTCAGGCTCTGGAAACACCATATATTTT.

This clone has a handful of counts. The chain carries TRBV4-2 and TRBJ2-7; TRBD1 matches 12 bases. Germline V gene lookup returns CDR1 LGHNA and CDR2 YNFKEQ. V trimming: 3 bases; J trimming: 5 bases; junction bases outside the gene matches: 5. This CDR3 is 15 amino acids long. CDR3 region: CASSHRDRGRHEQYF. The CDR3 nucleotides are TGTGCCAGCAGCCATCGGGACAGGGGGCGGCACGAGCAGTACTTC.

The gene calls are TRBV9 and TRBJ2-1; a possible D gene is TRBD2 (5 bases). Trimming removed 0 bases from V and 4 bases from J, with 8 bases in between. This CDR3 has 14 amino acids. The germline gives CDR1 SGDLS, CDR2 YYNGEE. This CDR3 is CASSVGRRYNEQFF. CDR3 bases: TGTGCCAGCAGCGTAGGGAGGCGGTACAATGAGCAGTTCTTC.

J is TRBJ1-5 and V is TRBV28, with 8 bases aligning to TRBD1. The CDR3 sequence is 17 residues long. Unmatched junction bases numbered 13, after V lost 6 bases and J lost 3 bases. Germline values: CDR1 MDHEN, CDR2 SYDVKM. The CDR3 DNA is TGTGCCAGCAGCGAACCAACAACAGGGGGAATCAATCAGCCCCAGCATTTT. Translating it yields CASSEPTTGGINQPQHF.

The CDR3 DNA is TGTGCCAGCAGCCAAGAGGGTAATGAGCAGTTCTTC. It yields the protein CASSQEGNEQFF. The chain couples TRBV4-2 to TRBJ2-1; D is unclear. V lost 0 bases and J lost 7, with 4 bases in between. The CDR3 covers 12 residues. Germline loops: CDR1 LGHNA, CDR2 YNFKEQ.

CDR3 loop: CASSFTGGISSYEQYF. The CDR3 nucleotides read TGTGCCAGCAGCTTTACGGGAGGGATTAGCTCCTACGAGCAGTACTTC. This chain links TRBV7-2 with TRBJ2-7; the match to TRBD2 covers 8 bases. Trimming took 3 bases from V and 0 from J; bases not matched to a gene: 7. The CDR3 has 16 residues. In germline, CDR1 is SGHTA, CDR2 FQGNSA.

This chain joins TRBV27 and TRBJ1-1; maybe TRBD1 (5 bases). The CDR3 is 14 amino acids. The ends were cut back, 3 bases at V and 4 bases at J, with 12 bases in the middle. Germline lookup yields CDR1 MNHEY and CDR2 SMNVEV (reference sequence). The CDR3 DNA is TGTGCCAGCAGTTTTGGGGGGTTTACCACTGAAGCTTTCTTT. Translating it yields CASSFGGFTTEAFF.

This clone is a singleton in its sample. J is TRBJ2-7 and V is TRBV11-3; TRBD1 agrees at 7 bases. Germline V gene data show CDR1 as SGHNT and CDR2 as YENEEA. The trim removed 5 bases at V and 3 bases at J, leaving 4 bases unmatched. This CDR3 has 13 residues. DNA for the CDR3: TGTGCCAGCAGCCTGGGGACAGACTACGAGCAGTACTTC. Amino acids: CASSLGTDYEQYF.

This clone was detected only a few times. This chain links TRBV5-1 with TRBJ1-1; possibly TRBD1 for D (6 bases). The V and J ends lost 3 bases and 1 base respectively, with 10 bases between them. The CDR3 is made up of 14 amino acids. Germline CDR1 is SGHRS and CDR2 is YFSETQ. The CDR3 DNA sequence: TGCGCCAGCAGCTACAGGGAGGGGAACACTGAAGCTTTCTTT. This sequence encodes CASSYREGNTEAFF.

The CDR3 is CATKGGGGTDTQYF. The DNA for the CDR3 is TGTGCCACCAAAGGCGGAGGGGGCACAGATACGCAGTATTTT. V gene TRBV2 combines with J gene TRBJ2-3; D possibly corresponds to TRBD2 (6 bases). This CDR3 has 14 amino acids. V gave up 10 bases and J gave up 1 base, with 15 bases separating them. Germline assignment: CDR1 SNHLY and CDR2 FYNNEI.

This clone came up a few times. The gene calls are TRBV11-2 and TRBJ2-3; 12 bases align to TRBD2. Germline assignment: CDR1 SGHAT and CDR2 FQNNGV. Trimming took 4 bases from V and 5 from J; bases not matched to a gene: 1. CDR3 length: 14 residues. CDR3 protein: CASSSSGRGDTQYF. The DNA for the CDR3 is TGTGCCAGCAGCTCTAGCGGGAGGGGAGATACGCAGTATTTT.

The rearrangement uses TRBV7-2 and TRBJ1-1; D gene ambiguous. Germline assignment: CDR1 SGHTA and CDR2 FQGNSA. The CDR3 length is 15 residues. The V and J ends lost 0 bases and 5 bases respectively, with 13 bases between them. CDR3 in DNA: TGTGCCAGCAGCTTAGCATCGCCCTTGGGGACTGAAGCTTTCTTT. This codes for CASSLASPLGTEAFF.